These 8 T cell receptor beta chains were sequenced from one sample in a study of blood T cell repertoires in COVID-19. Measured with immunoSEQ multiplex PCR; TCRdb has only the in-frame clones, and not every one. Among approximately 450,000 clones listed, around 91% were seen once. Sequencing was done on a sample of PBMCs or T cells enriched from blood (not recorded which). The receptors here all came from a young man who had recovered from COVID-19.

The rearrangement links TRBV19 to TRBJ1-2, with 7 positions matching TRBD1. Germline-derived CDR1 and CDR2 are LNHDA and SQIVND (reference sequence). The CDR3 has 16 residues. The V gene end was trimmed by 2 bases and the J gene end by 3 bases; junction bases not matched to a gene: 9. In nucleotides, the CDR3 is TGTGCCAGTAGTATATACTCCATGACAGGGTACTATGGCTACACCTTC. This codes for CASSIYSMTGYYGYTF.

The CDR3 protein is CATSDGGSYEQYF. CDR3 sequence (DNA): TGTGCCACCAGTGACGGCGGCTCCTACGAGCAGTACTTC. The J gene is TRBJ2-7, the V gene TRBV24-1; D uncertain. The CDR3 spans 13 residues. Germline loops: CDR1 KGHDR, CDR2 SFDVKD. Trimming cost V 4 bases and J 0 bases, with 6 bases left between them.

The rearrangement joins TRBV6-4 to TRBJ2-3; possibly TRBD1 for D (5 bases). CDR1 MRHNA and CDR2 SNTAGT come from the germline V gene. V was trimmed by 6 bases and J by 2 bases, leaving 12 bases between them. The CDR3 runs 14 residues. The CDR3 region has the DNA TGTGCCAGCAGCGAACTACAGGACACAGATACGCAGTATTTT. It translates to CASSELQDTDTQYF.

This clone appeared a few times. V gene TRBV12-5 combines with J gene TRBJ2-7; 12 nucleotides match TRBD2. Trimming took 5 bases from V and 5 from J; bases not matched to a gene: 7. CDR3 length equals 15 residues. Germline lookup yields CDR1 LGHNT and CDR2 FRNRAP. The CDR3 loop reads CASGPRLAGAHEQYF. CDR3 coding DNA: TGTGCTAGTGGTCCACGACTAGCGGGAGCCCACGAGCAGTACTTC.

This clone was observed once. This chain links TRBV21-1 with TRBJ2-1; the table's D call of TRBD2 was not tested on the DNA. TRBV21-1 is labeled a pseudogene. CDR3 length: 22 residues. Written as DNA, the CDR3 is TGTGCCAGCAGCCGTGACCCCGGTAGTTTGGAGTTGGGACTGACCTCCTACAATGAGCAGTTCTTC. This translates into CASSRDPGSLELGLTSYNEQFF.

The gene calls are TRBV28 and TRBJ1-1; D might be TRBD1 (6 bases). The V gene's germline CDR1 is MDHEN and CDR2 SYDVKM. V lost 6 bases to trimming and J lost 1 base, with 12 bases between them. The CDR3 has 14 amino acids. The CDR3 DNA reads TGTGCCAGCAGACCGACAGGTGAGAACACTGAAGCTTTCTTT. It encodes CASRPTGENTEAFF.

This clone was seen a single time. The chain combines TRBV28 with TRBJ2-3; D gene uncertain. V was clipped by 3 bases and J by 3 bases, with 7 bases between them. CDR1 and CDR2 from the germline V gene are MDHEN and SYDVKM. CDR3 length equals 13 residues. The CDR3 sequence is CASSFGHTDTQYF. The CDR3 DNA is TGTGCCAGCAGTTTTGGGCATACAGATACGCAGTATTTT.

The V call is TRBV5-5, the J call TRBJ1-2; possibly TRBD1 for D (5 bases). The CDR3 has 15 amino acids. V was clipped by 1 base and J by 0 bases, with 10 bases between them. Germline CDR1 and CDR2: SGHKS and YYEKEE (reference sequence). The DNA of the CDR3 is TGTGCCAGCAGCTTGCTCCAGGGATCTAACTATGGCTACACCTTC. Translating it yields CASSLLQGSNYGYTF. Full variable domain (remainder filled in from reference TRBV5-5 and TRBJ1-2): DAGVTQSPTHLIKTRGQQVTLRCSPISGHKSVSWYQQVLGQGPQFIFQYYEKEERGRGNFPDRFSARQFPNYSSELNVNALLLGDSALYLCASSLLQGSNYGYTFGSGTRLTVV.